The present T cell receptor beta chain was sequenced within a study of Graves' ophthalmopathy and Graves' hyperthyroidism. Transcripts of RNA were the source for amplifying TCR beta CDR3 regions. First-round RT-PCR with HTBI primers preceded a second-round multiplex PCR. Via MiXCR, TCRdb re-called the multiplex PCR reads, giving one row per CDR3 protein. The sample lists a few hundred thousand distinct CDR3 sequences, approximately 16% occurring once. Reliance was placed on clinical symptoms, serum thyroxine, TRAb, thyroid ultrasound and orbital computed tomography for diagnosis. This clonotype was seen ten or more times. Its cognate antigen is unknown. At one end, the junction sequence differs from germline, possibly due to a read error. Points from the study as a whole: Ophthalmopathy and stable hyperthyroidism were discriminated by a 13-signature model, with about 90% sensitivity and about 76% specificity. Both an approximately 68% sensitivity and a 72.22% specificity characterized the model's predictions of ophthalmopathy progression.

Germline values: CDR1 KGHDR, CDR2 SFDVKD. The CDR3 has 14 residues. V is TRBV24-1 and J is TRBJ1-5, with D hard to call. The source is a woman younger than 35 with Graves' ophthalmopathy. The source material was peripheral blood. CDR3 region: CAASGEVSNQPQHF. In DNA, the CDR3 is TGTGCCGCCAGTGGGGAGGTCAGCAATCAGCCCCAGCATTTT.